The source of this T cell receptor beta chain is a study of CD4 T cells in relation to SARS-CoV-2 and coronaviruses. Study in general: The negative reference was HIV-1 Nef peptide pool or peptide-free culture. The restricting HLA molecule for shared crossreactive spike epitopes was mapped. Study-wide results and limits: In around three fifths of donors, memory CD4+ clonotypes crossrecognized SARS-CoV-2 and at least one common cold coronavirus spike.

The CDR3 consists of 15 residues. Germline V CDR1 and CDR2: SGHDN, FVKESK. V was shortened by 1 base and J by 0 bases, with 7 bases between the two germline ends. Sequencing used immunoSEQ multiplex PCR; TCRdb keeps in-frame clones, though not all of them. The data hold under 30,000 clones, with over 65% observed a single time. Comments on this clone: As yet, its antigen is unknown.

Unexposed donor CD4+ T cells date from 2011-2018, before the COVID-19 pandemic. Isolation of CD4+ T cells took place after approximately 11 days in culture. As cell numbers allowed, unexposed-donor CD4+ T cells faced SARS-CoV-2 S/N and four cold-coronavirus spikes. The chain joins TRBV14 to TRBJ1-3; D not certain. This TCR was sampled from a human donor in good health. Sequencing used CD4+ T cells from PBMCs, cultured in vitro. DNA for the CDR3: TGTGCCAGCAGCCAAGGAGGGTTCTCTGGAAACACCATATATTTT. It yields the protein CASSQGGFSGNTIYF.